The 28 T cell receptor beta chains in this list originate from one sample, sequenced in a study of T cell changes during pregnancy in multiple sclerosis. Only in-frame clones appear in the TCRdb table, and some are missing; sequencing was by immunoSEQ multiplex PCR. The sample includes around 57,000 clones, roughly nine tenths of them seen just once. The specimen was peripheral blood, collected in the third trimester of pregnancy. The source is a female donor in good health, enrolled as a control in a pregnancy study.

V and J are TRBV18 and TRBJ1-1; possibly TRBD1 for D (6 bases). The CDR3 has 16 residues. The V gene's germline CDR1 is KGHSH and CDR2 LQKENI. V lost 1 base, J lost 3 bases, and 15 bases lay in between. CDR3: CASSPRTVREDTEAFF. Here the CDR3 DNA reads TGTGCCAGCTCACCACGGACAGTAAGAGAGGACACTGAAGCTTTCTTT.

V gene TRBV7-3 combines with J gene TRBJ1-5; D gene uncertain. Germline CDR1 SGHTA, CDR2 FQGTGA. The V end lost 4 bases, the J end lost 0 bases, and 13 bases lay between the germline ends. This CDR3 has 16 amino acids. CDR3 coding DNA: TGTGCCAGCAGCTCAACCCGACGGGATAGCAATCAGCCCCAGCATTTT. Translating it yields CASSSTRRDSNQPQHF. Drawing the rest from reference TRBV7-3 and TRBJ1-5, the complete variable domain is GAGVSQTPSNKVTEKGKYVELRCDPISGHTALYWYRQSLGQGPEFLIYFQGTGAADDSGLPNDRFFAVRPEGSVSTLKIQRTERGDSAVYLCASSSTRRDSNQPQHFGDGTRLSIL.

To note about this clone: The junction departs from the called germline gene at one end, perhaps through a read error. The J gene is TRBJ2-2, the V gene TRBV7-7, with D perhaps matching TRBD2 (6 bases). This CDR3 spans 14 amino acids. Germline lookup yields CDR1 SSHAT and CDR2 FNYEAQ (reference sequence). The CDR3 nucleotides are TGTGCTAGCAGCACACTAGCTAACACCGGGGAGCTGTTTTTT. It encodes CASSTLANTGELFF.

In its sample, this clone was seen a few times. This sample also contains other DNA sequences that code for the same CDR3. J is TRBJ2-5 and V is TRBV7-2, with D perhaps TRBD2 (6 bases). The ends were cut back, 0 bases at V and 4 bases at J, with 6 bases in the middle. This CDR3 comprises 13 residues. Germline values: CDR1 SGHTA, CDR2 FQGNSA. CDR3 residues: CASSLAGGETQYF. CDR3 nucleotide sequence: TGTGCCAGCAGCTTAGCCGGGGGAGAGACCCAGTACTTC.

The rearrangement uses TRBV4-1 and TRBJ2-5; 9 nucleotides align to TRBD2. The CDR3 length is 16 residues. CDR1 MGHRA and CDR2 YSYEKL come from the germline V gene. The ends lost 1 base at V and 2 bases at J; junction bases unmatched: 5. Here the CDR3 DNA reads TGCGCCAGCAGCCAAGCCGGAGGACTAGCGCAAGAGACCCAGTACTTC. This codes for CASSQAGGLAQETQYF.

CDR3 sequence (DNA): TGCGCCAGCAGCGAAACAGCACCGAACACCGGGGAGCTGTTTTTT. It yields the protein CASSETAPNTGELFF. The chain joins TRBV5-1 to TRBJ2-2; D is uncertain. Germline V lookup: CDR1 SGHRS, CDR2 YFSETQ. This CDR3 is built from 15 residues. V was pared by 4 bases and J by 0 bases, with 10 bases between.

The chain is built from TRBV9 and TRBJ2-5, with 11 bases fitting TRBD2. Germline assignment: CDR1 SGDLS and CDR2 YYNGEE. The CDR3 loop spans 17 amino acids. Trimming cost V 4 bases and J 4 bases; bases outside gene matches: 12. The CDR3 reads CASSSKRGLAGGETQYF. In DNA, the CDR3 is TGTGCCAGCAGCTCCAAAAGAGGCCTAGCGGGAGGAGAGACCCAGTACTTC.

The CDR3 is CASTSFSGGAAKAFF. In DNA form, the CDR3 reads TGTGCCAGCACTTCTTTCTCGGGGGGGGCGGCAAAAGCTTTCTTT. V usage is TRBV25-1 and J usage is TRBJ1-1, with D possibly TRBD1 on 6 matching bases. This CDR3 is 15 amino acids long. Germline V gives CDR1 MGHDK, CDR2 SYGVNS. The V end was cut by 7 bases, the J end by 9 bases, with 24 bases between.

The chain links TRBV18 to TRBJ2-2, with a possible D match to TRBD2 (5 bases). The V gene's germline CDR1 is KGHSH and CDR2 LQKENI. CDR3 size: 16 residues. V was trimmed by 3 bases and J by 0 bases, leaving 11 bases between them. The CDR3 is CASSPGGGANTGELFF. CDR3 bases: TGTGCCAGCTCACCTGGAGGTGGAGCGAACACCGGGGAGCTGTTTTTT.

The rearrangement uses TRBV19 and TRBJ1-5; D is possibly TRBD1 (6 bases). V was cut by 5 bases and J by 4 bases, with 15 bases left in between. CDR1 and CDR2 (germline): LNHDA, SQIVND (reference sequence). The CDR3 contains 15 residues. In DNA form, the CDR3 reads TGTGCCAGTAGTTCAGGGGTGAGTGGGAATCAGCCCCAGCATTTT. Translated, it gives CASSSGVSGNQPQHF.

The V call is TRBV30, the J call TRBJ2-7; D is unclear. The germline CDR1 and CDR2 sequences are GTSNPN and SVGIG (reference sequence). The CDR3 is 12 residues long. V was cut by 2 bases and J by 4 bases, with 9 bases left in between. The CDR3 sequence: CAWSNNGYEQYF. The CDR3 coding sequence is TGTGCCTGGAGTAATAACGGGTACGAGCAGTACTTC.

The V gene is TRBV7-3, the J gene TRBJ2-7; 9 bases are shared with TRBD1. The CDR3 extends over 13 amino acids. Per germline, CDR1 SGHTA and CDR2 FQGTGA. V shed 3 bases and J 6 bases; nucleotides not matched to a gene: 3. CDR3 coding DNA: TGTGCCAGCAGCTTCACAGGGGGCGCCGAGCAGTACTTC. Translation gives CASSFTGGAEQYF.

J is TRBJ2-7 and V is TRBV10-3; a possible D gene is TRBD1 (5 bases). Between the trimmed V and J ends, which lost 8 bases and 5 bases, there was a span of 13 bases. CDR1 ENHRY and CDR2 SYGVKD come from the germline V gene. This CDR3 comprises 12 residues. The DNA of the CDR3 is TGTGCCATCGCGGCCCAAGGGGACGAGCAGTACTTC. Its protein is CAIAAQGDEQYF.

V is TRBV15 and J is TRBJ2-5; unclear D gene. Trimming removed 1 base from V and 3 bases from J, with 3 bases in between. Germline V CDR1 and CDR2: LNHNV, YYDKDF (reference sequence). This CDR3 has 12 residues. DNA for the CDR3: TGTGCCACCAGCAGAGTAAAAGAGACCCAGTACTTC. Protein product: CATSRVKETQYF.

The genes are TRBV11-2 and TRBJ2-5; D is perhaps TRBD2 (6 bases). Germline V gene data show CDR1 as SGHAT and CDR2 as FQNNGV. The V end was cut by 5 bases, the J end by 4 bases, with 17 bases between. This CDR3 spans 15 amino acids. CDR3 DNA sequence: TGTGCCAGCAGCCAGTTCCCGGGCGGGGTAGAGACCCAGTACTTC. This sequence encodes CASSQFPGGVETQYF.

The gene calls are TRBV10-1 and TRBJ1-1; 7 bases agree with TRBD1. The CDR3 consists of 15 residues. Germline CDR1 is WNHNN and CDR2 is SYGVQD (reference sequence). Trimming removed 6 bases from V and 1 base from J; junction bases left unmatched: 8. CDR3 sequence reads: CASREDRAPNTEAFF. CDR3 nucleotide sequence: TGCGCCAGCAGGGAAGACAGGGCCCCGAACACTGAAGCTTTCTTT.

This chain connects TRBV7-9 to TRBJ1-1; D is perhaps TRBD1 (6 bases). Germline lookup yields CDR1 SEHNR and CDR2 FQNEAQ (reference sequence). Trimming cost V 6 bases and J 4 bases, with 15 bases left between them. This CDR3 comprises 14 residues. The CDR3 DNA is TGTGCCAGCAGGACCTTGGGACAAATCACTGAAGCTTTCTTT. This sequence encodes CASRTLGQITEAFF.

The V gene is TRBV25-1, the J gene TRBJ1-4; 8 nucleotides line up with TRBD1. CDR3 length: 17 residues. V lost 2 bases, J lost 3 bases, and 8 bases stayed unmatched. Germline values: CDR1 MGHDK, CDR2 SYGVNS. The CDR3 DNA reads as TGTGCCAGCAGTGAAGGCGGACAGGGTTTGGCTAATGAAAAACTGTTTTTT. Its translation is CASSEGGQGLANEKLFF. Full variable domain (outside the CDR3, taken from reference TRBV25-1 and TRBJ1-4): EADIYQTPRYLVIGTGKKITLECSQTMGHDKMYWYQQDPGMELHLIHYSYGVNSTEKGDLSSESTVSRIRTEHFPLTLESARPSHTSQYLCASSEGGQGLANEKLFFGSGTQLSVL.

This clone was picked up one time. The chain has TRBV9 and TRBJ2-1; the match to TRBD2 covers 7 bases. The CDR3 runs to 15 residues. CDR1 is SGDLS, CDR2 YYNGEE, per germline. Trimming took 2 bases from V and 2 from J; bases not matched to a gene: 4. The CDR3 region has the DNA TGTGCCAGCAGCGTCGTAGCGGGCGCCTACAATGAGCAGTTCTTC. Translating gives CASSVVAGAYNEQFF.

The CDR3 loop is CAVGGAHLNQPQHF. In nucleotides, the CDR3 is TGTGCCGTTGGCGGGGCGCACCTCAATCAGCCCCAGCATTTT. The J gene is TRBJ1-5, the V gene TRBV10-3; D might be TRBD1 (5 bases). Germline V CDR1 and CDR2: ENHRY, SYGVKD. This CDR3 spans 14 amino acids. The V and J ends lost 11 bases and 3 bases respectively, with 17 bases between them.

The J gene is TRBJ2-2, the V gene TRBV19, with 7 bases aligning to TRBD2. CDR1 LNHDA and CDR2 SQIVND come from the germline V gene (reference sequence). V lost 3 bases, J lost 1 base, and 8 bases stayed unmatched. This CDR3 is built from 17 residues. The CDR3 DNA reads TGTGCCAGTAGTATTCCTGGGCGCGGGGGGAACACCGGGGAGCTGTTTTTT. Protein sequence: CASSIPGRGGNTGELFF.

There are a few counts of this clone. The chain combines TRBV4-1 with TRBJ2-2; D is unresolved. Germline lookup yields CDR1 MGHRA and CDR2 YSYEKL. Trimming took off 4 bases at V and 5 bases at J, with 5 bases between the two ends. The CDR3 extends over 12 amino acids. In DNA, the CDR3 is TGCGCCAGCAGCCCGGAGACCGGGGAGCTGTTTTTT. Its protein product is CASSPETGELFF.

The chain recombines TRBV6-1 with TRBJ1-1, with TRBD1 as a possible D gene (6 bases). The CDR3 consists of 14 residues. Germline V gene sequence: CDR1 MNHNS, CDR2 SASEGT. Trimming removed 2 bases at V and 1 base at J, with 8 bases between. CDR3 in amino acids: CASSEQGRNTEAFF. The CDR3 nucleotides are TGTGCCAGCAGTGAACAGGGGAGGAACACTGAAGCTTTCTTT.

This clone appeared once. The chain combines TRBV7-2 with TRBJ1-1, with TRBD1 matching over 11 bases. With 6 bases clipped from V and 11 bases from J, the junction kept 8 bases outside the gene matches. The germline V gene encodes CDR1 SGHTA and CDR2 FQGNSA. The CDR3 contains 13 residues. The CDR3 DNA reads as TGTGCCAGCAGTTCTTTGGGACAGGGGGTGGCTTTCTTT. Translated: CASSSLGQGVAFF.

The rearrangement links TRBV27 to TRBJ1-5; no firm D call. CDR1 and CDR2 (germline): MNHEY, SMNVEV (reference sequence). The CDR3 is 12 amino acids. V lost 3 bases, J lost 3 bases, and 3 bases lay in between. Here the CDR3 DNA reads TGTGCCAGCAGTTTCATCAATCAGCCCCAGCATTTT. This gives the protein CASSFINQPQHF.

The chain recombines TRBV11-3 with TRBJ2-1, with D possibly matching TRBD2 (6 bases). The CDR3 consists of 15 residues. Germline V gene data show CDR1 as SGHNT and CDR2 as YENEEA. Trimming cost V 8 bases and J 6 bases, with 20 bases left between them. CDR3 in DNA: TGTGCCAGCTTCATGAGGAGGGAGTCGGGCAATGAGCAGTTCTTC. Protein product: CASFMRRESGNEQFF.

The chain carries TRBV4-1 and TRBJ2-1; no firm D call. Germline-derived CDR1 and CDR2 are MGHRA and YSYEKL. Trimming cost V 0 bases and J 7 bases, with 13 bases left between them. This CDR3 is 15 amino acids long. The CDR3 loop reads CASSQEELDWNEQFF. In DNA, the CDR3 is TGCGCCAGCAGCCAAGAGGAGCTAGATTGGAATGAGCAGTTCTTC.

The rearrangement links TRBV30 to TRBJ2-5, with 8 nucleotides matching TRBD2. The J call may be incorrect, as the DNA end agrees better with TRBJ2-7. Germline lookup yields CDR1 GTSNPN and CDR2 SVGIG (reference sequence). This CDR3 contains 15 residues. The CDR3 DNA reads TGTGCCTCCGGTCGGGGGGGGCTAACGTCCTACGAGCAGTACTTC. Encoded protein: CASGRGGLTSYEQYF.